This T cell receptor (beta chain) derives from a study of beta chain features in type 1 diabetes. As for the study in general: In age, gender and cell yields, patients were similar to healthy donors. Sorted cell examination encompassed about 110,000,000 cells across all samples.

Expressed TCRB transcripts were sequenced, since all the RNA that had been isolated was reverse transcribed. Generated by immunoSEQ multiplex PCR, the TCRdb table keeps only in-frame clones and is missing some. Counted here are around 150,000 clones, less than 9% occurring once; the ten biggest clones make up about 1.5%. Trimming cost V 11 bases and J 4 bases; bases outside gene matches: 7. The germline CDR1 and CDR2 sequences are SEHNR and FQNEAQ (reference sequence). The CDR3 runs 13 residues. This clone has ten or more counts. Its antigen is currently unknown. Whole-study results and caveats: Patients with type 1 diabetes carried fewer insertions and had more deletions at their VDJ junctions.

The J gene is TRBJ2-3, the V gene TRBV7-9, with 9 nucleotides matching TRBD1. The sequenced sample consisted of central memory CD4+ T cells from blood. The TCR originated in a woman under 40 in good health. Written as DNA, the CDR3 is TGTGCCCCCGGGACAGGGTTTGCAGATACGCAGTATTTT. Its translation is CAPGTGFADTQYF.